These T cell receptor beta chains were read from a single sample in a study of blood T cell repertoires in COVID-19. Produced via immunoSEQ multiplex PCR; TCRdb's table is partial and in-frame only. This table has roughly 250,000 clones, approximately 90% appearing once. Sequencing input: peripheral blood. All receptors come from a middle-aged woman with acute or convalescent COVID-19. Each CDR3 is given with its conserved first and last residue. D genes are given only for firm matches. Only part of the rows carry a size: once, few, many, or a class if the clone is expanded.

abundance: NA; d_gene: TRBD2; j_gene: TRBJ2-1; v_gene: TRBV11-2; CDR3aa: CASSLGIGLAGGRHNEQFF; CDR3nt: TGTGCCAGCAGCTTAGGGATCGGACTAGCGGGGGGGAGACACAATGAGCAGTTCTTC
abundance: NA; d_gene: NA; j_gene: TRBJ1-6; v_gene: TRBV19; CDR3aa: CASSIAAGAANSPLHF; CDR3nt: TGTGCCAGTAGTATAGCGGCTGGGGCAGCCAATTCACCCCTCCACTTT
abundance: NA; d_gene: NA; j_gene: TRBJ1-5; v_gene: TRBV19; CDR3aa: CASNDHGLANQPQHF; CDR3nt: TGTGCCAGTAATGACCACGGACTGGCTAATCAGCCCCAGCATTTT
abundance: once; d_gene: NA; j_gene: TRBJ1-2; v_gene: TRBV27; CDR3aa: CASSFRGGVGYTF; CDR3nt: TGTGCCAGCAGTTTCCGGGGGGGTGTCGGCTACACCTTC
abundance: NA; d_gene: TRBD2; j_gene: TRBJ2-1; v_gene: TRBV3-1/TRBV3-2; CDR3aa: CASSLKGLAYYNEQFF; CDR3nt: TGTGCCAGCAGCCTGAAAGGACTAGCCTACTACAATGAGCAGTTCTTC
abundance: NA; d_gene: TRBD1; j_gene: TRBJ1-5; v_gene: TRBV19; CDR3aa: CASRSGTGFGNQPQHF; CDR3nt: TGTGCCAGTAGATCCGGGACAGGGTTTGGCAATCAGCCCCAGCATTTT
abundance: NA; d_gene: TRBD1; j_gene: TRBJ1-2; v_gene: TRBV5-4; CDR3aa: CASSLTRTGQGYTF; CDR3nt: TGTGCCAGCAGCTTGACGCGGACAGGCCAAGGCTACACCTTC
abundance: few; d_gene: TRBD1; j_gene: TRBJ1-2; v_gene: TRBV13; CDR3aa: CASSRRVDRYYGYTF; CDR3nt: TGTGCCAGCAGCCGCCGGGTGGACAGGTACTATGGCTACACCTTC
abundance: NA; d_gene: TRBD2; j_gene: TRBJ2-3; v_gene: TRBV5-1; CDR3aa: CASSFNGRADTQYF; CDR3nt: TGCGCCAGCAGCTTCAACGGGAGGGCAGATACGCAGTATTTT
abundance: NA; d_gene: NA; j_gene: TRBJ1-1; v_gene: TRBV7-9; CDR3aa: CASSLERGKNTEAFF; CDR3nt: TGTGCCAGCAGCTTAGAGCGGGGGAAGAACACTGAAGCTTTCTTT
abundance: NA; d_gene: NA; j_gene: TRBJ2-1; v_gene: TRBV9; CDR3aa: CASSVGGGAINEQFF; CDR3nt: TGTGCCAGCAGCGTAGGTGGGGGGGCCATCAATGAGCAGTTCTTC
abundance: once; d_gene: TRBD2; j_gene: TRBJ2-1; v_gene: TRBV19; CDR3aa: CASSMRGGDNEQFF; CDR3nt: TGTGCCAGTAGTATGCGGGGGGGGGACAATGAGCAGTTCTTC
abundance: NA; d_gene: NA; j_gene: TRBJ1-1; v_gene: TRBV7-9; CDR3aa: CASAGGSLGGAFF; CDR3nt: TGTGCCAGCGCGGGGGGGTCCCTGGGCGGAGCTTTCTTT
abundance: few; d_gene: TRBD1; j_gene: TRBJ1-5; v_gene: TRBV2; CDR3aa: CASSEGTGEERGQPQHF; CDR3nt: TGTGCCAGCAGTGAGGGGACAGGGGAGGAGAGGGGTCAGCCCCAGCATTTT
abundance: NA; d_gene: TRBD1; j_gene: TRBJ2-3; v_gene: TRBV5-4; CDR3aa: CASSTGQGSFTDTQYF; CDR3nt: TGTGCCAGCAGCACGGGACAGGGCTCTTTCACAGATACGCAGTATTTT
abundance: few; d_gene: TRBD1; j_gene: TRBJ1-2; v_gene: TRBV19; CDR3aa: CASSIGTAYGYTF; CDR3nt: TGTGCCAGTAGTATCGGGACAGCCTATGGCTACACCTTC
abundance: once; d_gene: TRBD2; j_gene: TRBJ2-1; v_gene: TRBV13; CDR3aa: CASSLTAGGRYNEQFF; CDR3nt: TGTGCCAGCAGCTTAACGGCGGGGGGGCGTTACAATGAGCAGTTCTTC
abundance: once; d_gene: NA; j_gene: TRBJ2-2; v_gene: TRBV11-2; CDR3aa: CASNGLGSVGIGELFF; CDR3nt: TGTGCCAGCAACGGCCTCGGCAGCGTGGGTATCGGGGAGCTGTTTTTT
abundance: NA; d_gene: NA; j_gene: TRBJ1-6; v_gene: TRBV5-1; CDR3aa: CASSLSTGRNSPLHF; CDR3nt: TGCGCCAGCAGCTTATCTACAGGGCGTAATTCACCCCTCCACTTT
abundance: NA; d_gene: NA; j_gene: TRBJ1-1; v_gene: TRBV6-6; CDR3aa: CASSPGGGTEAFF; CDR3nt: TGTGCCAGCAGCCCCGGGGGGGGCACTGAAGCTTTCTTT
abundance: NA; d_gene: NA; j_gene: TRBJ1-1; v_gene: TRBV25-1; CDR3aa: CASSLDRNTEAFF; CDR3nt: TGTGCCAGCAGTCTAGACAGAAACACTGAAGCTTTCTTT
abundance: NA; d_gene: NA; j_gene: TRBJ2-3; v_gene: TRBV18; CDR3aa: CASSPPAVRSQYF; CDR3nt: TGTGCCAGCTCACCACCTGCGGTTAGGTCGCAGTATTTT
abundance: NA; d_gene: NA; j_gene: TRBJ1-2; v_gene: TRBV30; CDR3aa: CAWSGGGNYGYTF; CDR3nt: TGTGCCTGGAGTGGGGGGGGAAACTATGGCTACACCTTC
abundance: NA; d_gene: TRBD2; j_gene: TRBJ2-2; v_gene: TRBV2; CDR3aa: CASSEGWNSGAGELFF; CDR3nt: TGTGCCAGCAGTGAAGGATGGAACAGCGGGGCAGGGGAGCTGTTTTTT
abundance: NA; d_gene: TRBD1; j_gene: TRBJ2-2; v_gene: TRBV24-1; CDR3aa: CATSQTGVLDTGELFF; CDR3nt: TGTGCCACCAGCCAGACAGGGGTTCTTGACACCGGGGAGCTGTTTTTT
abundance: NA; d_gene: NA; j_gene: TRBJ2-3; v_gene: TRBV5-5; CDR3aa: CASSFLPVSTDTQYF; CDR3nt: TGTGCCAGCAGCTTCCTTCCAGTTAGCACAGATACGCAGTATTTT
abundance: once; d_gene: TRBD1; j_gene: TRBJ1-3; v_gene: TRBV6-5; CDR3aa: CASSLGTGLNTIYF; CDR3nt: TGTGCCAGCAGCTTGGGGACAGGACTAAACACCATATATTTT
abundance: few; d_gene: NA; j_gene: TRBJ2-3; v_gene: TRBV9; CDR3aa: CASSVGTLDDTQYF; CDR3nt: TGTGCCAGCAGCGTAGGAACTCTCGATGATACGCAGTATTTT
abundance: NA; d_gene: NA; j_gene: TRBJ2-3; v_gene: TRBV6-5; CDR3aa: CASRGRSPDTQYF; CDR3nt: TGTGCCAGCAGAGGCAGGTCCCCAGATACGCAGTATTTT
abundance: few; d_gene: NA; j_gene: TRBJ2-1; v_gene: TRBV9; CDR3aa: CASSVGGPINEQFF; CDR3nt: TGTGCCAGCAGCGTAGGCGGGCCGATCAATGAGCAGTTCTTC
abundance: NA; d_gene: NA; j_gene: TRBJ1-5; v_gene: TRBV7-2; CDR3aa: CASSPSTWSLSNQPQHF; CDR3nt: TGTGCCAGCAGCCCTTCTACGTGGTCACTCAGCAATCAGCCCCAGCATTTT
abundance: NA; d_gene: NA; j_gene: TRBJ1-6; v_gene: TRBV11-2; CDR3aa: CASSNQLQGGANSPLHF; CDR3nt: TGTGCCAGCAGTAACCAATTACAGGGTGGGGCGAATTCACCCCTCCACTTT
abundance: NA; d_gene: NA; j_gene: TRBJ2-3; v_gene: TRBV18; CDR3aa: CASSPWGTGTDTQYF; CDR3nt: TGTGCCAGCTCACCATGGGGAACGGGGACAGATACGCAGTATTTT
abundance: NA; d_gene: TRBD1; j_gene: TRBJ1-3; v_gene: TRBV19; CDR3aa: CASKTWDSNLVSGNTIYF; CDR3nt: TGTGCCAGTAAAACTTGGGACAGCAACCTCGTCTCTGGAAACACCATATATTTT
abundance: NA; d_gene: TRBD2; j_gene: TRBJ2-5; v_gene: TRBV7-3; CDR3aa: CASSLMGSGGQETQYF; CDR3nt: TGTGCCAGCAGCTTAATGGGTAGCGGGGGTCAAGAGACCCAGTACTTC
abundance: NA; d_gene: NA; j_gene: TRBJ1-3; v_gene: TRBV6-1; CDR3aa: CASSERAPRAAGGNTIYF; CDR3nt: TGTGCCAGCAGTGAACGTGCCCCCCGGGCGGCGGGTGGAAACACCATATATTTT
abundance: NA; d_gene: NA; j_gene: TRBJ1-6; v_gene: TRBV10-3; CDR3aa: CAISEGGHGNNSPLHF; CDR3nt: TGTGCCATCAGTGAGGGTGGACACGGAAATAATTCACCCCTCCACTTT
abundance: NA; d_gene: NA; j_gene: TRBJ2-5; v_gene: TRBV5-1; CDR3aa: CASSLSSAQETQYF; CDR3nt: TGCGCCAGCAGCTTGTCTAGCGCCCAAGAGACCCAGTACTTC
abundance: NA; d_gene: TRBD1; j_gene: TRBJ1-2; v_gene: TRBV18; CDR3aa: CASSPGGQGNYGYTF; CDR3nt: TGTGCCAGCTCACCCGGGGGACAGGGGAACTATGGCTACACCTTC
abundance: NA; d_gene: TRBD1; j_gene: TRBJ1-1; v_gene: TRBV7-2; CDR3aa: CASSLGQGLNTEAFF; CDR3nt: TGTGCCAGCAGCTTAGGACAGGGGTTGAACACTGAAGCTTTCTTT
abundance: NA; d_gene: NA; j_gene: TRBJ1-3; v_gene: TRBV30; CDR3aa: CAWTREEALYF; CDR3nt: TGTGCCTGGACCAGGGAGGAGGCCCTATATTTT
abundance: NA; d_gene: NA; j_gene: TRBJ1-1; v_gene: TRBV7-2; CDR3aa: CASSSTRENLEAFF; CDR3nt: TGTGCCAGCAGCTCTACACGGGAGAACCTTGAAGCTTTCTTT
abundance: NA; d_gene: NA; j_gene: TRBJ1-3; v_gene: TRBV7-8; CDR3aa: CASSFRDGSSGNTIYF; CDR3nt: TGTGCCAGCAGCTTCCGGGACGGGAGCTCTGGAAACACCATATATTTT
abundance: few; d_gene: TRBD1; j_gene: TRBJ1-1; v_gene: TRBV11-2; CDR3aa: CASSSLGGQWNTEAFF; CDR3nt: TGTGCCAGCAGCTCCCTCGGGGGACAGTGGAACACTGAAGCTTTCTTT
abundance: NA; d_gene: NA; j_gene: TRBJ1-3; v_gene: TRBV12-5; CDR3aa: CASGLVRGRGIGNTIYF; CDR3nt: TGTGCTAGTGGTTTGGTACGGGGGAGGGGAATCGGAAACACCATATATTTT
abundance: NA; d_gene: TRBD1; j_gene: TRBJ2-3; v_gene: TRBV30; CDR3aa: CAWTLYDRVATDTQYF; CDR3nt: TGTGCCTGGACCCTTTATGACAGGGTGGCCACAGATACGCAGTATTTT
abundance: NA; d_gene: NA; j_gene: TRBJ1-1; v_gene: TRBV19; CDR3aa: CASSIRLTLNTEAFF; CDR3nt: TGTGCCAGTAGTATCCGATTAACTTTGAACACTGAAGCTTTCTTT
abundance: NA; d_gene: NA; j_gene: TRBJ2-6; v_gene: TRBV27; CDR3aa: CASSSIQRSYSSGANVLTF; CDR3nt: TGTGCCAGCAGTTCCATACAGAGAAGTTATTCATCTGGGGCCAACGTCCTGACTTTC
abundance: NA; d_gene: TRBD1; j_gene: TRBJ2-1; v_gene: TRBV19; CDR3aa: CASRTGTGGSEQFF; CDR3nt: TGTGCCAGTAGGACCGGGACAGGGGGTAGTGAGCAGTTCTTC